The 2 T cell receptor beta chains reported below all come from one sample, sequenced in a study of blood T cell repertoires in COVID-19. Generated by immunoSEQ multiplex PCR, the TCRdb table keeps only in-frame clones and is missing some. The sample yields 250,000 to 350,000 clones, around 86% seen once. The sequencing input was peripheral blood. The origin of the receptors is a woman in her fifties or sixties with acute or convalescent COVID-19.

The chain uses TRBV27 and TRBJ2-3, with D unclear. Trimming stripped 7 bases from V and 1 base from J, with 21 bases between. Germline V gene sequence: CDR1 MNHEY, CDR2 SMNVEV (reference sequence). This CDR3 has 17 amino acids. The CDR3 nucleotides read TGTGCCAGCACCTCACGCCGCGCGGCTGTGGGCACAGATACGCAGTATTTT. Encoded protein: CASTSRRAAVGTDTQYF.

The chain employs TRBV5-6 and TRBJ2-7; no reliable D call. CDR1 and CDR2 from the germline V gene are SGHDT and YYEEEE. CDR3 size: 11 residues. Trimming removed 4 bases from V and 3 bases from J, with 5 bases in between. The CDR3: CASSQDYEQYF. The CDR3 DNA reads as TGTGCCAGCAGCCAGGACTACGAGCAGTACTTC.